The T cell receptor beta chain under discussion was sequenced for a study of neurological immune-mediated disorders. The CDR3 loop spans 13 amino acids. The V gene's germline CDR1 is SQVTM and CDR2 ANQGSEA. J gave up 4 bases and V 7 bases, and 6 bases lay outside the gene matches. This clonotype was counted a few times. Its antigen is unidentified. The study built unsorted libraries from 2 million PBMCs kept at -80 C. The cDNA came from 5'RACE with 10-nucleotide random UMIs. Every sequencing run returned over 190 million TCR-beta sequences, which were derived from 15-18 subjects. Using its own MiXCR run on the 5' RACE reads, TCRdb lists one record per CDR3 protein. The sample lists around 33,000 distinct CDR3 sequences; less than 8.5% were seen once. Study results and limitations: Expanded clones shared no identical CDR3 amino acid sequences across subjects, which suggested private TCR-beta repertoires in all groups.

The sequenced sample was PBMCs. V and J are TRBV29-1 and TRBJ2-1; 8 bases agree with TRBD2. The receptor comes from a middle-aged woman in good health. CDR3 nucleotides: TGCAGCGCCCGGGGGGGGTCGTACAATGAGCAGTTCTTC. This gives the protein CSARGGSYNEQFF.